This TCR beta chain was documented in a study of T cells after yellow fever vaccination. The study, taken as a whole, reports: In post-booster samples, most primary-vaccination clones reappeared (about 95% CD4, nearly 90% CD8).

One entry per CDR3 protein results from TCRdb running MiXCR on the 5' RACE reads. Of 500,000 to 650,000 distinct CDR3 sequences in the sample, roughly 14% were seen once. Trimming removed 8 bases from V and 7 bases from J, with 15 bases in between. CDR3 length: 12 residues. Germline V gene sequence: CDR1 SQVTM, CDR2 ANQGSEA. This clonotype came up a few times. What it binds is not known. The TCR comes from a man between 25 and 39 years old who received the YFV17D yellow fever vaccine. The genes are TRBV29-1 and TRBJ2-1, with D possibly being TRBD2 (6 bases). The sequencing used PBMCs, collected on the day of the yellow fever booster vaccination. CDR3 loop: CSQGGGRNEQFF. CDR3 in DNA: TGCAGCCAAGGTGGAGGGAGAAATGAGCAGTTCTTC.